A single sample is the source of the 30 T cell receptor beta chains below, sequenced in a study of vaccination and CD4 T cells after COVID-19. Sequenced with the Oncomine TCR Beta short-read assay was DNA taken from cultured CD4+ T cells. TCRdb reprocessed the PCR reads via MiXCR and lists one record per CDR3 protein. The sample yields 20,000 to 25,000 distinct CDR3 sequences, 43% seen once. Time point in this sample: late sampling 161 to 241 days after vaccination in a few convalescent patients. This sample's treatment: roughly 10-day PBMC culture with coronavirus spike peptide pools or control peptides (ViraFEST assay). These receptors lack a known antigen. The specimen comprised CD4+ T cells from blood, cultured in vitro, sampled about 7 months after SARS-CoV-2 vaccination. The receptors derive from a human donor who had recovered from COVID-19.

The chain employs TRBV6-2 or TRBV6-3 and TRBJ2-5; perhaps TRBD2 as D (6 bases). Germline V lookup: CDR1 MNHEY, CDR2 SVGEGT. The germline V and J ends were trimmed by 0 bases and 5 bases, with 10 bases remaining between them. The length of the CDR3 is 14 residues. CDR3 amino acids: CASSYSGRRETQYF. DNA of the CDR3: TGTGCCAGCAGTTACTCTGGGAGGAGGGAGACCCAGTACTTC.

J is TRBJ2-7 and V is TRBV5-1; no firm D call. V was pared by 0 bases and J by 2 bases, with 9 bases between. CDR3 length: 14 residues. Germline values: CDR1 SGHRS, CDR2 YFSETQ. The CDR3 DNA is TGCGCCAGCAGCTTGGGGGGTCCCACCTACGAGCAGTACTTC. It translates to CASSLGGPTYEQYF.

This chain joins TRBV19 and TRBJ2-5; D is possibly TRBD2 (6 bases). The V and J ends lost 3 bases and 1 base respectively, with 9 bases between them. Germline CDR1 reads LNHDA; CDR2 reads SQIVND (reference sequence). The CDR3 is made up of 14 amino acids. The DNA of the CDR3 is TGTGCCAGTAGTATGTCGCGGGGCCAAGAGACCCAGTACTTC. Protein product: CASSMSRGQETQYF. Supplemented by reference TRBV19 and TRBJ2-5, the full variable domain reads DGGITQSPKYLFRKEGQNVTLSCEQNLNHDAMYWYRQDPGQGLRLIYYSQIVNDFQKGDIAEGYSVSREKKESFPLTVTSAQKNPTAFYLCASSMSRGQETQYFGPGTRLLVL.

The gene calls are TRBV10-2 and TRBJ2-7; maybe TRBD2 (5 bases). The CDR3 loop spans 16 amino acids. The germline V gene has CDR1 WSHSY and CDR2 SAAADI. Trimming left V 6 bases short and J 6 bases short, with 24 bases between. The CDR3 sequence: CASRWGGQELVGEQYF. As DNA, the CDR3 is TGCGCCAGCAGGTGGGGTGGGCAGGAACTAGTAGGCGAGCAGTACTTC.

J is TRBJ2-1 and V is TRBV6-1, with 7 bases that match TRBD1. The V gene's germline CDR1 is MNHNS and CDR2 SASEGT. The CDR3 spans 13 residues. The trim removed 6 bases at V and 6 bases at J, leaving 5 bases unmatched. The CDR3 bases are TGTGCCAGCAGGCGTACAGGGGCCAATGAGCAGTTCTTC. This gives the protein CASRRTGANEQFF.

The table lists this clonotype with a count of one. The genes are TRBV24-1 and TRBJ2-1; possibly TRBD1 for D (5 bases). The CDR3 is made up of 16 amino acids. V lost 2 bases and J lost 13, with 23 bases in between. The germline V gene has CDR1 KGHDR and CDR2 SFDVKD. The DNA for the CDR3 is TGTGCCACCAGTGATTCAGCCGGACAACGGACCCTAGGACAGTTCTTC. Protein sequence: CATSDSAGQRTLGQFF.

This clonotype has a handful of counts. This chain joins TRBV20-1 and TRBJ1-5; D remains unclear. The germline V and J ends were trimmed by 1 base and 5 bases, with 12 bases remaining between them. The CDR3 loop spans 14 amino acids. Germline CDR1 reads DFQATT; CDR2 reads SNEGSKA (reference sequence). CDR3 region: CSARGLGVDQPQHF. As DNA, the CDR3 is TGCAGTGCTAGAGGACTCGGGGTGGATCAGCCCCAGCATTTT.

The chain has TRBV27 and TRBJ2-5, with 7 bases aligning to TRBD1. CDR1 is MNHEY, CDR2 SMNVEV, per germline (reference sequence). This CDR3 has 15 amino acids. V dropped 6 bases and J dropped 0; count of bases not matched to a gene: 7. Here the CDR3 reads CASRKEQGNQETQYF. The CDR3 region has the DNA TGTGCCAGCAGGAAAGAACAGGGGAACCAAGAGACCCAGTACTTC.

This chain joins TRBV6-4 and TRBJ2-5, with 8 bases aligning to TRBD2. Germline V gene lookup returns CDR1 MRHNA and CDR2 SNTAGT. The V and J ends lost 5 bases and 1 base, in that order; junction bases with no gene match: 9. The CDR3 spans 16 residues. CDR3 region: CASSLLGSGIQETQYF. The CDR3 nucleotides are TGTGCCAGCAGTTTATTGGGTAGCGGGATCCAAGAGACCCAGTACTTC.

The V gene is TRBV29-1, the J gene TRBJ2-7; 8 nucleotides line up with TRBD2. The CDR3 consists of 13 residues. Germline loops: CDR1 SQVTM, CDR2 ANQGSEA. The junction had 5 bases not matched to a gene; V was cut back by 4 bases and J by 3 bases. The CDR3 sequence is CSVAGGQYYEQYF. CDR3 nucleotides: TGCAGCGTTGCGGGAGGGCAATACTACGAGCAGTACTTC.

The table lists this clonotype with a few counts. The chain joins TRBV20-1 to TRBJ2-5; D is unresolved. The germline V gene has CDR1 DFQATT and CDR2 SNEGSKA (reference sequence). With 4 bases removed from V and 0 bases from J, the gap between germline ends came to 12 bases. This CDR3 has 14 residues. CDR3 bases: TGCAGTGCTAACGATATGGTGTACCAAGAGACCCAGTACTTC. This sequence encodes CSANDMVYQETQYF.

The chain is built from TRBV6-4 and TRBJ1-5, with a weak D call TRBD1 (5 bases). Trimming shortened V by 6 bases and J by 2 bases, and 17 bases separated the two germline ends. This CDR3 has 16 amino acids. The germline gives CDR1 MRHNA, CDR2 SNTAGT. The CDR3 nucleotides read TGTGCCAGCAGCCCAGAGGGAGGGACTGGCAATCAGCCCCAGCATTTT. It encodes CASSPEGGTGNQPQHF.

This clonotype was seen a handful of times. This chain joins TRBV20-1 and TRBJ2-7, with D possibly called TRBD1 or TRBD2 (6 bases each). V was pared by 0 bases and J by 1 base, with 13 bases between. Germline V CDR1 and CDR2: DFQATT, SNEGSKA (reference sequence). The length of the CDR3 is 15 residues. The CDR3, as DNA: TGCAGTGCTAGAGATAGCCGGAGGGGGTCCTACGAGCAGTACTTC. Protein product: CSARDSRRGSYEQYF.

This chain connects TRBV6-1 to TRBJ2-5; a possible D gene is TRBD2 (7 bases). The CDR3 contains 13 residues. Germline CDR1 reads MNHNS; CDR2 reads SASEGT. Trimming removed 8 bases at V and 5 bases at J, with 15 bases between. The CDR3 region is CASLEGGGETQYF. CDR3 coding DNA: TGTGCCAGCTTAGAGGGGGGGGGGGAGACCCAGTACTTC.

The chain recombines TRBV12-3 or TRBV12-4 with TRBJ2-5; TRBD1 matches 7 bases. CDR3 length: 14 amino acids. V was pared by 6 bases and J by 2 bases, with 6 bases of the junction left unmatched. CDR3 in amino acids: CASSPGQVQETQYF. DNA for the CDR3: TGTGCCAGCAGCCCCGGACAGGTGCAAGAGACCCAGTACTTC.

This clonotype was seen a few times. The chain uses TRBV6-1 and TRBJ2-5, with D unresolved. Germline V gene sequence: CDR1 MNHNS, CDR2 SASEGT. This CDR3 contains 12 residues. V lost 5 bases to trimming and J lost 4 bases, with 8 bases between them. The CDR3 spells CASSRVGETQYF. In nucleotides, the CDR3 is TGTGCCAGCAGTCGGGTCGGAGAGACCCAGTACTTC.

In its sample, this clonotype was seen once. J is TRBJ1-2 and V is TRBV28; D possibly corresponds to TRBD1 (5 bases). Trimming pared 2 bases from V and 4 bases from J, leaving 8 bases between. Per the germline V gene, CDR1 is MDHEN and CDR2 is SYDVKM. The length of the CDR3 is 13 residues. CDR3 region: CASSLQGGYGYTF. The CDR3 nucleotides are TGTGCCAGCAGTTTACAGGGTGGCTATGGCTACACCTTC.

This chain connects TRBV7-9 to TRBJ1-1; D gene unclear. Germline values: CDR1 SEHNR, CDR2 FQNEAQ (reference sequence). V was trimmed by 1 base and J by 5 bases, leaving 8 bases between them. The CDR3 covers 13 residues. The chain's CDR3 is CASSLEAGTEAFF. CDR3 bases: TGTGCCAGCAGCTTAGAAGCCGGGACTGAAGCTTTCTTT.

The gene calls are TRBV7-9 and TRBJ2-1; D is possibly TRBD2 (5 bases). Germline V gene sequence: CDR1 SEHNR, CDR2 FQNEAQ (reference sequence). V was trimmed by 4 bases and J by 7 bases, leaving 8 bases between them. This CDR3 has 12 amino acids. CDR3 bases: TGTGCCAGCAGCTCGAGGGTGAATGAGCAGTTCTTC. The encoded protein is CASSSRVNEQFF. The variable domain in full, with the rest retrieved from reference TRBV7-9 and TRBJ2-1, is DTGVSQNPRHKITKRGQNVTFRCDPISEHNRLYWYRQTLGQGPEFLTYFQNEAQLEKSRLLSDRFSAERPKGSFSTLEIQRTEQGDSAMYLCASSSRVNEQFFGPGTRLTVL.

The rearrangement uses TRBV19 and TRBJ2-2; D uncertain. The length of the CDR3 is 12 residues. With 5 bases removed from V and 5 bases from J, the gap between germline ends came to 6 bases. Germline CDR1 and CDR2: LNHDA and SQIVND (reference sequence). This chain's CDR3 is CASSLWTGELFF. The CDR3 nucleotides are TGTGCCAGTAGTCTGTGGACCGGGGAGCTGTTTTTT.

This clonotype was detected once. V and J are TRBV12-3 or TRBV12-4 and TRBJ1-6; D unclear. CDR3 size: 15 residues. V lost 3 bases to trimming and J lost 7 bases, with 13 bases between them. As DNA, the CDR3 is TGTGCCAGCAGTTTCGGCGGGAACCAAAATTCACCCCTCCACTTT. Its translation: CASSFGGNQNSPLHF.

This clonotype rates as medium-sized. The chain has TRBV6-1 and TRBJ1-1, with no clear D. The CDR3 is 13 amino acids. In germline, CDR1 is MNHNS, CDR2 SASEGT. Trimming left V 6 bases short and J 0 bases short, with 8 bases between. Here the CDR3 reads CASSAIMNTEAFF. DNA for the CDR3: TGTGCCAGCAGCGCCATAATGAACACTGAAGCTTTCTTT.

The V gene is TRBV20-1, the J gene TRBJ2-3; TRBD1 might be the D (6 bases). Per germline, CDR1 DFQATT and CDR2 SNEGSKA (reference sequence). The V gene lost 0 bases and the J gene lost 4 bases, with 14 bases spanning the gap. The CDR3 has 15 amino acids. The CDR3: CSARDLGRGADTQYF. CDR3 nucleotides: TGCAGTGCTAGAGATCTCGGCAGGGGCGCAGATACGCAGTATTTT.

The rearrangement links TRBV20-1 to TRBJ2-1, with D tentatively TRBD2 (6 bases). The CDR3 extends over 14 amino acids. The V and J ends lost 4 bases and 0 bases respectively, with 10 bases between them. Germline CDR1 and CDR2: DFQATT and SNEGSKA (reference sequence). CDR3 sequence (DNA): TGCAGTGCTATTGACGGGAGCTCCTACAATGAGCAGTTCTTC. It translates to CSAIDGSSYNEQFF.

CDR3 amino acids: CASSLAGEYYEQYF. CDR3 coding DNA: TGTGCCAGCAGTTTAGCGGGGGAATACTACGAGCAGTACTTC. The V gene is TRBV27, the J gene TRBJ2-7; 7 bases align to TRBD2. The CDR3 has 14 residues. Germline-derived CDR1 and CDR2 are MNHEY and SMNVEV (reference sequence). With V trimmed by 2 bases and J by 3 bases, 4 bases remained unmatched.

This clonotype was recorded once. The V call is TRBV20-1, the J call TRBJ2-7; TRBD2 matches at 8 bases. In germline, CDR1 is DFQATT, CDR2 SNEGSKA (reference sequence). After removal of 3 bases from V and 2 bases from J, the junction contained 12 bases not matched to a gene. This CDR3 region has 16 residues. Here the CDR3 DNA reads TGCAGTGCTAGGACTGCCATATCGGGAGGGCCCTACGAGCAGTACTTC. Protein: CSARTAISGGPYEQYF.

The V call is TRBV6-1, the J call TRBJ2-7; D is unclear. CDR1 MNHNS and CDR2 SASEGT come from the germline V gene. This CDR3 has 12 amino acids. V shed 4 bases and J shed 0 bases, with 4 bases lying between them. The CDR3 DNA reads TGTGCCAGCAGTGTTAACTCCTACGAGCAGTACTTC. This sequence encodes CASSVNSYEQYF.

This clonotype was counted a few times. The rearrangement uses TRBV6-2 or TRBV6-3 and TRBJ2-7; the match to TRBD2 covers 9 bases. V dropped 7 bases and J dropped 0; count of bases not matched to a gene: 7. The CDR3 runs to 15 residues. Germline CDR1 is MNHEY and CDR2 is SVGEGT. The CDR3 nucleotides are TGTGCCAGCAACATAGCGGGGGCAGGCTCCTACGAGCAGTACTTC. Amino acid sequence: CASNIAGAGSYEQYF.

The chain combines TRBV11-3 with TRBJ2-7; D is tentatively TRBD1 or TRBD2 (6 bases each). Between the trimmed V and J ends, which lost 1 base and 6 bases, there was a span of 16 bases. Germline V gene lookup returns CDR1 SGHNT and CDR2 YENEEA. The CDR3 sequence is 15 residues long. The CDR3 reads CASSLGSGAGGEQYF. The CDR3 DNA reads TGTGCCAGCAGCTTAGGTTCGGGGGCTGGGGGCGAGCAGTACTTC.

The CDR3 region is CSASPSSWGTIYF. For the CDR3, the DNA is TGCAGTGCTAGCCCATCAAGTTGGGGCACCATATATTTT. The rearrangement joins TRBV20-1 to TRBJ1-3; D ambiguous. V dropped 3 bases and J dropped 9 bases, with 15 bases sitting between them. The CDR3 runs to 13 residues. The germline CDR1 and CDR2 sequences are DFQATT and SNEGSKA (reference sequence).